This T cell receptor beta chain is from a study of OX40 agonist ivuxolimab in advanced cancers. Background on the study: Ivuxolimab doses were 0.01, 0.1, 0.3, 1.5, 3 or 10 mg/kg every 2 weeks. Study-wide results and caveats: The work left the antigen specificity of expanded peripheral T cells undetermined. Clonal expansion in partial responders at 0.1-3.0 mg/kg ranked among the lowest.

CDR3 length: 13 residues. Germline V lookup: CDR1 SQVTM, CDR2 ANQGSEA. V lost 4 bases and J lost 4, with 12 bases in between. Blood was sampled at baseline, cycle 4 day 1, and cycle 7 day 1. The table came from immunoSEQ multiplex PCR; TCRdb's copy has only in-frame clones and leaves some out. This table has about 40,000 clones, more than 80% appearing once. A remark on this clone: The target antigen is unknown.

The source was CD4+ or CD8+ T cells sorted from blood, collected in a trial of the OX40 agonist ivuxolimab. The clonotype originates from an adult with an advanced solid tumor such as melanoma, head and neck, liver or kidney cancer. The V gene is TRBV29-1, the J gene TRBJ2-3, with D perhaps TRBD1 (5 bases). Written as DNA, the CDR3 is TGCAGCGTTGTGGGGCGCGTCGCAGATACGCAGTATTTT. Protein: CSVVGRVADTQYF.